The rows below give T cell receptor beta chains drawn from one sample of a study of cytomegalovirus exposure and HLA in healthy donors. TCRdb keeps only in-frame clones here, not all; method: immunoSEQ multiplex PCR. Here the sample spans more than 150,000 clones, under 85% being singletons. What was sequenced was PBMCs. The receptors here all came from a man aged 45 to 65 in good health and CMV-seronegative. Each CDR3 is given with its conserved first and last residue. A D gene is named only where the DNA matches it firmly. For some rows the clone size is stated as once, few or many, or as a class when expanded; others skip it.

d_gene	abundance	v_gene	j_gene	CDR3nt	CDR3aa
TRBD2	NA	TRBV28	TRBJ2-3	TGTGCCAGCAGCCGGACTAGCGCCAGCACAGATACGCAGTATTTT	CASSRTSASTDTQYF
TRBD1	NA	TRBV5-1	TRBJ1-3	TGCGCCAGCAGCTCCGGGGCAGGGGGCTCTGGAAACACCATATATTTT	CASSSGAGGSGNTIYF
NA	NA	TRBV13	TRBJ2-1	TGTGCCAGCAGGGAGAGGCCCTACAATGAGCAGTTCTTC	CASRERPYNEQFF
NA	few	TRBV7-2	TRBJ2-1	TGTGCCAGCAGCCCGCGGGCCATATCCTACAATGAGCAGTTCTTC	CASSPRAISYNEQFF
NA	NA	TRBV2	TRBJ2-3	TGTGCCAGCATCCGGGAAAGCACAGATACGCAGTATTTT	CASIRESTDTQYF
TRBD1	NA	TRBV7-3	TRBJ2-1	TGTGCCAGCAGCCCCGGGACAGAGACTTACAATGAGCAGTTCTTC	CASSPGTETYNEQFF
NA	few	TRBV5-1	TRBJ2-4	TGCGCCAGCAGCTTGGGGCTAGCCAAAAACATTCAGTACTTC	CASSLGLAKNIQYF
TRBD1	few	TRBV27	TRBJ1-1	TGTGCCAGCAGACAGGGGGCGGAAGGGACTGAAGCTTTCTTT	CASRQGAEGTEAFF
TRBD1	few	TRBV7-9	TRBJ1-6	TGTGCCAGCAGCTCACAGGGGGGGAATAATTCACCCCTCCACTTT	CASSSQGGNNSPLHF
TRBD2	NA	TRBV7-9	TRBJ2-2	TGTGCCAGCAGCTCGATCACTAGCGGGAGTGGCACCGGGGAGCTGTTTTTT	CASSSITSGSGTGELFF
TRBD2	NA	TRBV7-2	TRBJ2-1	TGTGCCAGCAGCTTAACTAGCGGGGGGGCTGTTGCTGGTGAGCAGTTCTTC	CASSLTSGGAVAGEQFF
TRBD1	NA	TRBV11-1	TRBJ1-2	TGTGCCAGCAGCTCCCTGACAGGGGACTATGGCTACACCTTC	CASSSLTGDYGYTF
NA	NA	TRBV6-5	TRBJ2-7	TGTGCCAGCAGTTACTCGAGGGGGGGCCCTTACTACGAGCAGTACTTC	CASSYSRGGPYYEQYF
TRBD2	NA	TRBV15	TRBJ2-2	TGTGCCACCAGCAGACTATGGACTAGCGGGAAGACCGGGGAGCTGTTTTTT	CATSRLWTSGKTGELFF
TRBD1	NA	TRBV5-4	TRBJ2-1	TGTGCCAGCAGCCTGACAGGGGGGCACAATGAGCAGTTCTTC	CASSLTGGHNEQFF
NA	NA	TRBV7-2	TRBJ2-1	TGTGCCGGAGGGGGCGGACCCTGGGACAATGAGCAGTTCTTC	CAGGGGPWDNEQFF
NA	few	TRBV5-1	TRBJ1-3	TGCGCCAGCAGGTCCCAGCCGGGGAACGCTGGAAACACCATATATTTT	CASRSQPGNAGNTIYF
NA	NA	TRBV19	TRBJ2-2	TGTGCCAGTAGTATGACCGGCGGGCAGCGCACCGGGGAGCTGTTTTTT	CASSMTGGQRTGELFF
TRBD1	NA	TRBV6-5	TRBJ1-1	TGTGCCAGCAGTTTACAGGGGGAGGACACTGAAGCTTTCTTT	CASSLQGEDTEAFF
NA	NA	TRBV9	TRBJ2-5	TGTGCCAGCAGCGTGTCCCCGGCGGAAGAGACCCAGTACTTC	CASSVSPAEETQYF
NA	once	TRBV10-3	TRBJ2-5	TGTGCCATCAGTCAGACAGGAAACCAAGAGACCCAGTACTTC	CAISQTGNQETQYF
NA	few	TRBV5-5	TRBJ2-7	TGTGCCAGCTTCCAGGGCGCATCCTACGAGCAGTACTTC	CASFQGASYEQYF
NA	NA	TRBV7-8	TRBJ2-5	TGTGCCAGCAGCTTAAATCCGACCAGGGTAGCAGAGACCCAGTACTTC	CASSLNPTRVAETQYF
NA	few	TRBV2	TRBJ1-4	TGTGCCAGCAGTCGACAGTCTGCAACTAATGAAAAACTGTTTTTT	CASSRQSATNEKLFF
NA	NA	TRBV28	TRBJ2-7	TGTGCCAGCAGTTTAACCCGGGAGCAGTACTTC	CASSLTREQYF
NA	once	TRBV7-9	TRBJ2-3	TGTGCCAGCAGTTTACAGGTTAGCACAGATACGCAGTATTTT	CASSLQVSTDTQYF
NA	once	TRBV7-9	TRBJ2-2	TGTGCCAGCAGCTGGGGAGGAAGCGGCTCCACCGGGGAGCTGTTTTTT	CASSWGGSGSTGELFF
TRBD1	NA	TRBV7-9	TRBJ1-4	TGTGCCAGCAGCCCATGGACAGGGGATAATGAAAAACTGTTTTTT	CASSPWTGDNEKLFF
TRBD1	NA	TRBV5-4	TRBJ2-4	TGTGCCAGCAGCTTGCGGGGACAGGGAAAAAACATTCAGTACTTC	CASSLRGQGKNIQYF
NA	few	TRBV6-5	TRBJ1-1	TGTGCCAGCAGTCCACCTCGGACAGAAATACCTGAAGCTTTCTTT	CASSPPRTEIPEAFF
TRBD1	NA	TRBV6-4	TRBJ1-1	TGTGCCAGCAGTAAGACAGGGAGAAACACTGAAGCTTTCTTT	CASSKTGRNTEAFF